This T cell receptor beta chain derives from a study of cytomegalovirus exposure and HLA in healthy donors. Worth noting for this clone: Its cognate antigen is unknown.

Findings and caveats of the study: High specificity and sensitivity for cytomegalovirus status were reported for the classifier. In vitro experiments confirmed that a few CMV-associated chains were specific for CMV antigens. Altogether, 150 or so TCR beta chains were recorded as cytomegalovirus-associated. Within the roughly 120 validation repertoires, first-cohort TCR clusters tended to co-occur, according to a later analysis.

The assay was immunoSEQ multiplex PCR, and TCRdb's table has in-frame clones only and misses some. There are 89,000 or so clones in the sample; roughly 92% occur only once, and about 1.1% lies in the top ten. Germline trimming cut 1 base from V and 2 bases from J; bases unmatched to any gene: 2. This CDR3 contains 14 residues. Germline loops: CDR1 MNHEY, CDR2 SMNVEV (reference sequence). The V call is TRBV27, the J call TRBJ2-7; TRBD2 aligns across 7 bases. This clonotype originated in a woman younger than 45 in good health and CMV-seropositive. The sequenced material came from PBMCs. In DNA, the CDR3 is TGTGCCAGCAGTTTATTTGCGGGGGCCTACGAGCAGTACTTC. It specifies CASSLFAGAYEQYF.